These 22 T cell receptor beta chains originate from one sample sequenced in a study of breast tumors, draining lymph nodes, adjacent tissues. The lymph nodes were axillary draining lymph nodes from breast cancer patients. MiXCR, applied by TCRdb to the multiplex PCR reads, yields one record per CDR3 protein. The data show tens of thousands of distinct CDR3 sequences, about 21% seen once. Sequences were obtained from axillary lymph node tissue. All receptors come from a female donor with breast cancer. Some clones in this sample may be carry-over from other donors' samples.

This clonotype was observed at least ten times. V gene TRBV19 combines with J gene TRBJ2-1, with D hard to call. Trimming stripped 3 bases from V and 8 bases from J, with 11 bases between. The CDR3 runs 13 residues. Germline-derived CDR1 and CDR2 are LNHDA and SQIVND (reference sequence). The CDR3 sequence: CASSIAVGYEQFF. DNA for the CDR3: TGTGCCAGTAGTATTGCAGTTGGCTATGAGCAGTTCTTC.

This clonotype was counted between two and nine times. J is TRBJ2-6 and V is TRBV12-3 or TRBV12-4; possibly TRBD2 for D (5 bases). This CDR3 has 13 amino acids. V gave up 8 bases and J gave up 2 bases, with 7 bases separating them. CDR3 nucleotides: TGTGCCAGCGGGCGGGCTGGGGCCAACGTCCTGACTTTC. Its protein product is CASGRAGANVLTF.

The sample holds a few counts of this clonotype. A much bigger clone sits one base away, suggesting this may be a read error. The chain has TRBV29-1 and TRBJ2-1, with 9 bases aligning to TRBD2. The CDR3 consists of 13 residues. Trimming cost V 7 bases and J 9 bases; bases outside gene matches: 10. Germline CDR1 and CDR2: SQVTM and ANQGSEA. The CDR3: CSAGTSRSPEQFF. The CDR3 DNA is TGCAGCGCCGGGACTAGCAGGAGCCCTGAGCAGTTCTTC.

This clonotype has a count of ten or more. This chain uses TRBV6-1 with TRBJ1-2; 8 nucleotides agree with TRBD1. In germline, CDR1 is MNHNS, CDR2 SASEGT. This CDR3 is built from 15 residues. J gave up 3 bases and V 3 bases, and 6 bases lay outside the gene matches. CDR3 loop: CASSDPLTGDYGYTF. The CDR3 DNA reads as TGTGCCAGCAGTGACCCCCTGACAGGGGACTATGGCTACACCTTC.

The table lists this clonotype with many counts. This sequence joins TRBV9 and TRBJ1-2, with 7 bases fitting TRBD1. V lost 3 bases, J lost 5 bases, and 7 bases stayed unmatched. CDR3 size: 14 residues. In germline, CDR1 is SGDLS, CDR2 YYNGEE. CDR3 sequence: CASSATGSEYGYTF. The CDR3, as DNA: TGTGCCAGCAGCGCGACAGGGTCCGAATATGGCTACACCTTC.

Turning to this clonotype: Its ends do not fully match the called genes, so a read error is possible. The genes are TRBV7-2 and TRBJ1-3; a possible D gene is TRBD1 (6 bases). Per the germline V gene, CDR1 is SGHTA and CDR2 is FQGNSA. The CDR3 has 14 residues. The CDR3 spells CASRGTGLENAIYF. For the CDR3, the DNA is TGTGCCAGCAGGGGAACAGGGTTGGAAAACGCCATATATTTT.

V and J are TRBV27 and TRBJ1-2, with D hard to call. CDR1 and CDR2 from the germline V gene are MNHEY and SMNVEV (reference sequence). Trimming left V 3 bases short and J 4 bases short, with 9 bases between. CDR3 length equals 13 residues. CDR3 in DNA: TGTGCCAGCAGTTTCGGGTTCGGCTATGGCTACACCTTC. It codes for CASSFGFGYGYTF.

As concerns this clonotype: The junction and the germline gene differ at one end; a read error may be behind it. The gene calls are TRBV9 and TRBJ2-1; 13 bases match TRBD2. Germline CDR1 reads SGDLS; CDR2 reads YYNGEE. The CDR3 sequence is 15 residues long. CDR3 sequence reads: CASSPTSGRYNEQIF. For the CDR3, the DNA is TGTGCCAGCAGCCCGACTAGCGGGAGGTATAATGAGCAGATCTTC. The full variable domain, with the rest looked up from reference TRBV9 and TRBJ2-1, is DSGVTQTPKHLITATGQRVTLRCSPRSGDLSVYWYQQSLDQGLQFLIQYYNGEERAKGNILERFSAQQFPDLHSELNLSSLELGDSALYFCASSPTSGRYNEQIFGPGTRLTVL.

In its sample, this clonotype was seen many times. The V and J genes are TRBV20-1 and TRBJ2-1; TRBD2 matches 8 bases. The ends lost 0 bases at V and 4 bases at J; junction bases unmatched: 5. Germline CDR1 DFQATT, CDR2 SNEGSKA (reference sequence). This CDR3 is built from 15 residues. CDR3 region: CSAREAGRGYNEQFF. CDR3 nucleotides: TGCAGTGCTAGAGAGGCCGGGAGGGGTTACAATGAGCAGTTCTTC.

Worth noting for this clonotype: A much larger clone is a single base away; this may be a read error. J is TRBJ1-2 and V is TRBV12-3 or TRBV12-4; tentatively, D is TRBD1 (6 bases). This CDR3 has 14 amino acids. The CDR3 loop reads CASSPPGQNYVYTF. The CDR3 DNA follows: TGTGCCAGCAGTCCCCCGGGACAAAACTATGTCTACACCTTC.

This clonotype was observed many times. CDR3 region: CSARDQGGRAFEQYF. CDR3 DNA sequence: TGCAGTGCTAGAGATCAGGGCGGTCGGGCGTTTGAGCAGTACTTC. V gene TRBV20-1 combines with J gene TRBJ2-7; D is perhaps TRBD1 (5 bases). V gave up 0 bases and J gave up 7 bases, with 19 bases separating them. Germline assignment: CDR1 DFQATT and CDR2 SNEGSKA (reference sequence). CDR3 size: 15 residues.

A note on this clonotype: The junction departs from the called germline gene at one end, perhaps through a read error. CDR3 residues: CASSLTDGNIQYF. The CDR3, as DNA: TGTGCTAGCAGCTTAACAGACGGAAACATTCAGTACTTC. This rearrangement joins TRBV7-7 to TRBJ2-4; no definite D call. Germline-derived CDR1 and CDR2 are SSHAT and FNYEAQ (reference sequence). The CDR3 is 13 amino acids.

This clonotype was seen repeatedly, ten times or more. The chain links TRBV20-1 to TRBJ2-7; 8 bases agree with TRBD2. This CDR3 is 14 amino acids long. The J segment lost 7 bases and the V segment lost 3 bases, leaving 11 bases of the junction unmatched. Germline V gene lookup returns CDR1 DFQATT and CDR2 SNEGSKA (reference sequence). CDR3: CSASSGTRGPEQYF. CDR3 nucleotide sequence: TGCAGTGCTAGTTCCGGGACTAGGGGCCCGGAGCAGTACTTC.

At least ten counts were recorded for this clonotype. V gene TRBV5-5 combines with J gene TRBJ1-2; 7 bases fit TRBD1. This CDR3 spans 17 amino acids. From germline, CDR1 is SGHKS and CDR2 YYEKEE (reference sequence). Unmatched junction bases numbered 14, after V lost 2 bases and J lost 4 bases. The CDR3 loop reads CASSFANRGPGGYGYTF. In nucleotides, the CDR3 is TGTGCCAGCAGCTTTGCTAACCGGGGCCCAGGGGGCTATGGCTACACCTTC.

Concerning this clonotype itself: This may be a read error: a much more frequent sequence differs by one nucleotide. V usage is TRBV7-9 and J usage is TRBJ1-2; D is possibly TRBD1 (5 bases). CDR1 and CDR2 from the germline V gene are SEHNR and FQNEAQ (reference sequence). The CDR3 has 16 amino acids. V was pared by 5 bases and J by 6 bases, with 22 bases between. The DNA of the CDR3 is TGTGCCAGCAGCCACGACCGGGACCCAATTTCCCATGGCTACACCTTC. Residues: CASSHDRDPISHGYTF.

At least ten counts were recorded for this clonotype. The chain has TRBV20-1 and TRBJ2-7; D may match TRBD1 or TRBD2 (6 bases each). This CDR3 region has 14 residues. V was clipped by 4 bases and J by 2 bases, with 15 bases between them. Germline CDR1 is DFQATT and CDR2 is SNEGSKA (reference sequence). The CDR3 region is CSAKIGGPAYEQYF. In DNA, the CDR3 is TGCAGTGCTAAAATCGGGGGCCCAGCCTACGAGCAGTACTTC.

The chain employs TRBV5-6 and TRBJ1-4; the match to TRBD1 covers 10 bases. Looked up from germline, CDR1 is SGHDT and CDR2 is YYEEEE. This CDR3 is 14 amino acids long. Unmatched junction bases numbered 5, after V lost 5 bases and J lost 7 bases. CDR3 in amino acids: CASRSDRGREKLFF. CDR3 sequence (DNA): TGTGCCAGCAGATCCGACAGGGGGCGTGAAAAACTGTTTTTT. The full variable domain, with the rest looked up from reference TRBV5-6 and TRBJ1-4, is DAGVTQSPTHLIKTRGQQVTLRCSPKSGHDTVSWYQQALGQGPQFIFQYYEEEERQRGNFPDRFSGHQFPNYSSELNVNALLLGDSALYLCASRSDRGREKLFFGSGTQLSVL.

There are a few counts of this clonotype. This CDR3 is CASSLGFSRGPDNEQFF. The DNA of the CDR3 is TGTGCCAGCAGCTTGGGGTTCAGCAGGGGGCCCGACAATGAGCAGTTCTTC. The chain uses TRBV7-2 and TRBJ2-1; 8 positions match TRBD1. CDR3 length: 17 amino acids. Germline-derived CDR1 and CDR2 are SGHTA and FQGNSA. V gave up 3 bases and J gave up 5 bases; unmatched junction bases: 12.

In its sample, this clonotype was seen many times. This rearrangement joins TRBV5-4 to TRBJ2-5; D possibly corresponds to TRBD2 (7 bases). CDR1 is SGHNT, CDR2 YYREEE, per germline (reference sequence). The CDR3 has 14 residues. Trimming left V 2 bases short and J 5 bases short, with 13 bases between. In DNA, the CDR3 is TGTGCCAGCAGCTTCCGGGGGGCCTGGGAGACCCAGTACTTC. Its protein is CASSFRGAWETQYF.

This clonotype was counted a few times. This rearrangement joins TRBV27 to TRBJ1-5; TRBD1 matches at 9 bases. Germline values: CDR1 MNHEY, CDR2 SMNVEV (reference sequence). This CDR3 has 14 amino acids. The V gene end was trimmed by 7 bases and the J gene end by 4 bases; junction bases not matched to a gene: 5. CDR3 DNA: TGTGCCAGCAACCGACAGGGGGGAAATCAGCCCCAGCATTTT. This translates into CASNRQGGNQPQHF.

The gene calls are TRBV28 and TRBJ1-2; TRBD1 is a possible D gene (5 bases). The CDR3 covers 14 residues. Germline values: CDR1 MDHEN, CDR2 SYDVKM. The ends were cut back, 3 bases at V and 7 bases at J, with 15 bases in the middle. The CDR3 protein is CASSLVGDQVGYTF. The CDR3 coding sequence is TGTGCCAGCAGTTTGGTGGGGGATCAGGTTGGCTACACCTTC.

The table lists this clonotype with a few counts. The V gene is TRBV11-2, the J gene TRBJ1-6, with TRBD1 as a possible D gene (6 bases). The CDR3 runs 15 residues. The ends were cut back, 5 bases at V and 7 bases at J, with 15 bases in the middle. Germline-derived CDR1 and CDR2 are SGHAT and FQNNGV. The chain's CDR3 is CASSVHRDANSPLHF. CDR3 coding DNA: TGTGCCAGCAGCGTCCACAGGGATGCGAATTCACCCCTCCACTTT.